The next 6 T cell receptor beta chains were all read from a single sample in a study of T cell changes during pregnancy in multiple sclerosis. Sequencing was performed with immunoSEQ multiplex PCR; in TCRdb, only in-frame clones are kept and a portion is missing. The sample yields over 90,000 clones, 85% to 95% seen once. The specimen comprised peripheral blood, sampled before pregnancy. These receptors all come from a female donor with multiple sclerosis, enrolled in a pregnancy study.

The V and J genes are TRBV7-3 and TRBJ2-1; D ambiguous. V was shortened by 5 bases and J by 1 base, with 9 bases between the two germline ends. The CDR3 extends over 14 amino acids. CDR1 is SGHTA, CDR2 FQGTGA, per germline. The chain's CDR3 is CASSPPGSYNEQFF. In nucleotides, the CDR3 is TGTGCCAGCAGCCCACCCGGTTCCTACAATGAGCAGTTCTTC.

This clone was observed a single time. The chain carries TRBV5-1 and TRBJ2-1, with 7 bases fitting TRBD2. V lost 2 bases, J lost 0 bases, and 8 bases stayed unmatched. CDR1 is SGHRS and CDR2 is YFSETQ in the germline V gene. CDR3 size: 17 residues. CDR3 DNA: TGCGCCAGCAGCTTAGTGAGCGGGGTAAGCTCCTACAATGAGCAGTTCTTC. Protein product: CASSLVSGVSSYNEQFF.

This chain's CDR3 is CASSQAIPTGLGTYEQYF. The CDR3 nucleotides read TGTGCCAGCAGCCAAGCTATCCCGACAGGTCTAGGGACCTACGAGCAGTACTTC. The gene calls are TRBV14 and TRBJ2-7; TRBD1 might be the D (6 bases). This CDR3 is 18 amino acids long. Germline V gives CDR1 SGHDN, CDR2 FVKESK. Trimming removed 1 base from V and 2 bases from J, with 21 bases in between. Complete variable domain (other parts from reference TRBV14 and TRBJ2-7): EAGVTQFPSHSVIEKGQTVTLRCDPISGHDNLYWYRRVMGKEIKFLLHFVKESKQDESGMPNNRFLAERTGGTYSTLKVQPAELEDSGVYFCASSQAIPTGLGTYEQYFGPGTRLTVT.

The chain has TRBV2 and TRBJ2-2, with D perhaps matching TRBD2 (6 bases). The CDR3 is made up of 15 amino acids. Trimming shortened V by 2 bases and J by 1 base, and 8 bases separated the two germline ends. Per germline, CDR1 SNHLY and CDR2 FYNNEI. The CDR3 here is CASSETRGNTGELFF. Written as DNA, the CDR3 is TGTGCCAGCAGTGAAACGCGGGGGAACACCGGGGAGCTGTTTTTT.

The CDR3 here is CASSQEWAARGALSSGNTIYF. In DNA, the CDR3 is TGTGCCAGCAGCCAAGAATGGGCAGCACGGGGGGCCCTAAGCTCTGGAAACACCATATATTTT. The gene calls are TRBV4-2 and TRBJ1-3; perhaps TRBD1 as D (6 bases). Trimming cost V 0 bases and J 0 bases, with 24 bases left between them. The germline V gene has CDR1 LGHNA and CDR2 YNFKEQ. The CDR3 has 21 amino acids.

The chain is built from TRBV27 and TRBJ2-5; 9 positions match TRBD1. Unmatched junction bases numbered 5, after V lost 5 bases and J lost 4 bases. This CDR3 contains 14 residues. Germline CDR1 is MNHEY and CDR2 is SMNVEV (reference sequence). This CDR3 is CASSNTGGVETQYF. The DNA of the CDR3 is TGTGCCAGCAGTAATACAGGGGGCGTAGAGACCCAGTACTTC.